The 8 T cell receptor beta chains below all came from one sample that was sequenced in a study of T-cell memory formation after mild COVID-19. TCRdb ran MiXCR on the 5' RACE reads and lists one entry per CDR3 protein. The sample includes more than 250,000 distinct CDR3 sequences, 16% of them seen just once. Sequencing input: PBMCs or a T cell subset sorted from them (not recorded which). The receptors come from a man aged 18 to 30 who had mild COVID-19 (a few samples of this study predate the infection). Cell type and time point are not known.

This clonotype was observed a handful of times. The rearrangement uses TRBV20-1 and TRBJ2-5, with 8 bases aligning to TRBD2. This CDR3 is built from 15 residues. V trimming: 6 bases; J trimming: 5 bases; junction bases outside the gene matches: 14. From germline, CDR1 is DFQATT and CDR2 SNEGSKA (reference sequence). The chain's CDR3 is CSALERRGGGETQYF. In DNA form, the CDR3 reads TGCAGTGCCCTAGAGAGACGGGGGGGCGGGGAGACCCAGTACTTC.

This clonotype turned up a few times. This sequence joins TRBV7-9 and TRBJ1-2; D call uncertain. Germline CDR1 SEHNR, CDR2 FQNEAQ (reference sequence). The CDR3 is 13 residues long. V was pared by 5 bases and J by 7 bases, with 14 bases between. For the CDR3, the DNA is TGTGCCAGCAGCGGCAGGAGGCTGGGTGGCTACACCTTC. Protein sequence: CASSGRRLGGYTF.

The sample holds a few counts of this clonotype. The rearrangement uses TRBV7-6 and TRBJ1-2; D is perhaps TRBD1 (5 bases). In germline, CDR1 is SGHVS, CDR2 FNYEAQ. Trimming removed 5 bases at V and 6 bases at J, with 43 bases between. This CDR3 contains 23 residues. The CDR3 DNA is TGTGCCAGCAGCCCTCGGGGAGGGGTTACTAGTATTCGGAAACTATTGCGGTGGAATGGCTACACCTTC. Encoded protein: CASSPRGGVTSIRKLLRWNGYTF.

Only a few counts were recorded for this clonotype. The chain combines TRBV6-5 with TRBJ2-6; D unclear. Per the germline V gene, CDR1 is MNHEY and CDR2 is SVGAGI. The CDR3 runs 17 residues. The ends were cut back, 0 bases at V and 0 bases at J, with 9 bases in the middle. The chain's CDR3 is CASSYSGRLSGANVLTF. The CDR3, as DNA: TGTGCCAGCAGTTACTCGGGCAGACTCTCTGGGGCCAACGTCCTGACTTTC.

This clonotype appeared a few times. This chain links TRBV7-2 with TRBJ2-1; 16 bases align to TRBD2. Germline CDR1 and CDR2: SGHTA and FQGNSA. V trimming: 4 bases; J trimming: 15 bases; junction bases outside the gene matches: 9. This CDR3 is 15 amino acids long. The CDR3 DNA reads as TGTGCCAGCAGCTCCGGGACTAGCGGGGGGGGACCGAGGTTCTTC. Amino acid sequence: CASSSGTSGGGPRFF.

A few counts support this clonotype. The V call is TRBV7-9, the J call TRBJ1-2; D is unresolved. Germline V gene lookup returns CDR1 SEHNR and CDR2 FQNEAQ (reference sequence). The CDR3 covers 14 residues. Trimming took 1 base from V and 3 from J, leaving 9 bases between them. The CDR3, as DNA: TGTGCCAGCAGCTTAGTCCAGGAATACTATGGCTACACCTTC. Encoded protein: CASSLVQEYYGYTF.

V gene TRBV5-1 combines with J gene TRBJ2-4; 13 positions agree with TRBD2. J lost 2 bases, V lost 3 bases, and 2 bases had no gene match. CDR1 is SGHRS and CDR2 is YFSETQ in the germline V gene. The CDR3 spans 16 residues. The CDR3 reads CASSSGLAGPKNIQYF. For the CDR3, the DNA is TGCGCCAGCAGCTCGGGACTAGCGGGGCCCAAAAACATTCAGTACTTC.

J is TRBJ2-1 and V is TRBV2; 12 nucleotides match TRBD2. The CDR3 is 14 amino acids. Germline CDR1 and CDR2: SNHLY and FYNNEI. The trim removed 6 bases at V and 9 bases at J, leaving 6 bases unmatched. CDR3 sequence reads: CASRALTSGGEQFF. DNA for the CDR3: TGTGCCAGCAGAGCCCTGACTAGCGGGGGTGAGCAGTTCTTC.